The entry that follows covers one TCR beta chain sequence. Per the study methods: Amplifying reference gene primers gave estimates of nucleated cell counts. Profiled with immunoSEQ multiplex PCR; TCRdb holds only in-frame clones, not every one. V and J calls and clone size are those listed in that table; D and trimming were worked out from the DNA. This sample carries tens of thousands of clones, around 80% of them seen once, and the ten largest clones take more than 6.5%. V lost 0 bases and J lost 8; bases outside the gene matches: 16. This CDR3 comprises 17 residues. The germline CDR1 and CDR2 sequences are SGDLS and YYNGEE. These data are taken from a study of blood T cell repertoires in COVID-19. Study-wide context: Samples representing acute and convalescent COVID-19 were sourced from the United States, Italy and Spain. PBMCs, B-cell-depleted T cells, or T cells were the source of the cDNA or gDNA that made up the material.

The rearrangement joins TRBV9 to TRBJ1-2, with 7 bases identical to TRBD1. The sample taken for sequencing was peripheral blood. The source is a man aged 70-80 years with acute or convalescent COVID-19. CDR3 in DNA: TGTGCCAGCAGCGTAGTGGCCGCGACAGGGACAACTATGGGCTACACCTTC. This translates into CASSVVAATGTTMGYTF. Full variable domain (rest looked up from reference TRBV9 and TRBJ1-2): DSGVTQTPKHLITATGQRVTLRCSPRSGDLSVYWYQQSLDQGLQFLIQYYNGEERAKGNILERFSAQQFPDLHSELNLSSLELGDSALYFCASSVVAATGTTMGYTFGSGTRLTVV.